This record concerns one T cell receptor (beta chain) sequence. The entry originates in a study of cytomegalovirus exposure and HLA in healthy donors. Vbeta (60) and Jbeta (13) primers were used in the PCR. The method was immunoSEQ multiplex PCR; TCRdb's version includes in-frame clones alone and lacks a portion of them. The table lists 110,000 to 150,000 clones, around 77% of them singletons. Each donor was healthy, and each was a bone marrow donor. This CDR3 has 17 amino acids. V was pared by 0 bases and J by 4 bases, with 7 bases of the junction left unmatched. Germline V gene data show CDR1 as SGHRS and CDR2 as YFSETQ.

The chain employs TRBV5-1 and TRBJ2-3; TRBD2 agrees at 11 bases. Specimen: PBMCs. The sequence was collected from a woman in her fifties or sixties in good health and CMV-seronegative. This CDR3 is CASSLDLAGGPSDTQYF. The CDR3 coding sequence is TGCGCCAGCAGCTTGGATTTAGCGGGGGGGCCGTCAGATACGCAGTATTTT.